These T cell receptor beta chains were read from a single sample in a study of cytotoxic CD8 clonotypes in ibrutinib-treated CLL. Libraries were prepared by immunoSEQ multiplex PCR; TCRdb keeps only in-frame clonotypes and omits some of them. Here the sample spans about 140,000 clones, approximately 80% being singletons. This specimen consisted of PBMCs, obtained after 36 months of ibrutinib treatment. The receptors come from a human donor with chronic lymphocytic leukemia. Both conserved end residues are part of each CDR3. Each record gives: V gene, J gene, clone size, CDR3 protein. The listing skips clone size in some rows; elsewhere it reads once, few, many or a size class.

v_gene: TRBV5-6
j_gene: TRBJ2-4
abundance: .
CDR3aa: CASSSGQGKLAKNIQYF

v_gene: TRBV10-3
j_gene: TRBJ2-2
abundance: .
CDR3aa: CATKTGARTGELFF

v_gene: TRBV2
j_gene: TRBJ1-2
abundance: .
CDR3aa: CASSERGQGDGYTF

v_gene: TRBV29-1
j_gene: TRBJ2-3
abundance: .
CDR3aa: CSVETHTDTQYF

v_gene: TRBV25-1
j_gene: TRBJ1-2
abundance: .
CDR3aa: CATTHDGYGYTF

v_gene: TRBV4-1
j_gene: TRBJ1-4
abundance: .
CDR3aa: CASSQVTVEKLFF

v_gene: TRBV15
j_gene: TRBJ1-5
abundance: .
CDR3aa: CATSPRGSRVLNQPQHF

v_gene: TRBV11-3
j_gene: TRBJ2-4
abundance: .
CDR3aa: CASSPFGGNIQYF

v_gene: TRBV6-1
j_gene: TRBJ2-5
abundance: .
CDR3aa: CASSEIRESQETQYF

v_gene: TRBV28
j_gene: TRBJ1-1
abundance: .
CDR3aa: CASSYNRRTGRNTEAFF

v_gene: TRBV6-5
j_gene: TRBJ2-5
abundance: .
CDR3aa: CASSYGTGVETQYF

v_gene: TRBV30
j_gene: TRBJ2-1
abundance: .
CDR3aa: CAWNTDSYNEQFF

v_gene: TRBV5-1
j_gene: TRBJ1-1
abundance: .
CDR3aa: CASSSGGRTTEAFF

v_gene: TRBV14
j_gene: TRBJ2-7
abundance: .
CDR3aa: CASSQGGTVSYEQYF

v_gene: TRBV28
j_gene: TRBJ2-2
abundance: .
CDR3aa: CASSSPLAALFSRNTGELFF

v_gene: TRBV5-1
j_gene: TRBJ1-2
abundance: .
CDR3aa: CASSLSPTGLRGGYTF

v_gene: TRBV6-1
j_gene: TRBJ1-1
abundance: .
CDR3aa: CASREAASVAAFF

v_gene: TRBV7-9
j_gene: TRBJ1-1
abundance: .
CDR3aa: CASSTAGALRAFF

v_gene: TRBV28
j_gene: TRBJ1-1
abundance: .
CDR3aa: CASSLRGVRNTEAFF

v_gene: TRBV6-6
j_gene: TRBJ2-7
abundance: .
CDR3aa: CASSDLADAVLEQYF

v_gene: TRBV6-1
j_gene: TRBJ1-2
abundance: .
CDR3aa: CASSDPGRSYGYTF

v_gene: TRBV18
j_gene: TRBJ1-6
abundance: .
CDR3aa: CASSLNPTDNSPLHF

v_gene: TRBV2
j_gene: TRBJ2-7
abundance: .
CDR3aa: CASSGPGQGIPYEQYF

v_gene: TRBV7-9
j_gene: TRBJ2-2
abundance: .
CDR3aa: CASSSGQHLTGELFF

v_gene: TRBV30
j_gene: TRBJ1-2
abundance: .
CDR3aa: CAWKPGQGGTYGYTF

v_gene: TRBV2
j_gene: TRBJ1-5
abundance: .
CDR3aa: CASSDWDDNQPQHF

v_gene: TRBV27
j_gene: TRBJ2-3
abundance: .
CDR3aa: CASSLSSTDTQYF

v_gene: TRBV6-5
j_gene: TRBJ2-5
abundance: .
CDR3aa: CASSSPVETQYF

v_gene: TRBV30
j_gene: TRBJ1-1
abundance: .
CDR3aa: CAWTTGPRNTEAFF

v_gene: TRBV7-9
j_gene: TRBJ2-2
abundance: .
CDR3aa: CASRRLRGSGNTGELFF

v_gene: TRBV19
j_gene: TRBJ2-1
abundance: .
CDR3aa: CASSFPGYEQFF

v_gene: TRBV9
j_gene: TRBJ1-1
abundance: .
CDR3aa: CASSEGVTNTEAFF

v_gene: TRBV7-3
j_gene: TRBJ2-3
abundance: .
CDR3aa: CASSLRPPISDVRSDTQYF

v_gene: TRBV6-1
j_gene: TRBJ1-1
abundance: .
CDR3aa: CASTHPGGNTEAFF

v_gene: TRBV4-1
j_gene: TRBJ1-1
abundance: .
CDR3aa: CASSGISWGNTEAFF

v_gene: TRBV5-1
j_gene: TRBJ2-2
abundance: many
CDR3aa: CASSLSGRSINTGELFF

v_gene: TRBV6-5
j_gene: TRBJ2-1
abundance: .
CDR3aa: CASTVRGLSYNEQFF

v_gene: TRBV28
j_gene: TRBJ2-3
abundance: .
CDR3aa: CASSPPGRGRTDTQYF

v_gene: TRBV5-1
j_gene: TRBJ1-1
abundance: .
CDR3aa: CASSAQGQGAFF

v_gene: TRBV27
j_gene: TRBJ2-1
abundance: .
CDR3aa: CASSNPTTVNSYNEQFF

v_gene: TRBV20-1
j_gene: TRBJ2-5
abundance: .
CDR3aa: CSGDRGETQYF

v_gene: TRBV4-2
j_gene: TRBJ1-1
abundance: .
CDR3aa: CASSHETVPEAFF